This paragraph covers one T cell receptor (beta chain) sequence. This specimen belongs to a study of blood T cell repertoires in COVID-19. Study overall: Both acute and convalescent COVID-19 samples were obtained from the United States, Italy and Spain. From T cells, B-cell-depleted T cells, or PBMCs came the material, which was cDNA or gDNA.

In the authors' methods: Researchers report that nucleated cell counts were estimated from reference gene primer amplification. Assay used: immunoSEQ multiplex PCR; TCRdb lists only in-frame clones, some missing. That table furnishes V, J and clone size, whereas the DNA furnished D and trimming. The data hold just over 65,000 clones, with approximately 89% observed a single time. CDR3 length equals 17 residues. V shed 1 base and J 6 bases; nucleotides not matched to a gene: 4. Germline CDR1 and CDR2: SNHLY and FYNNEI. J is TRBJ2-1 and V is TRBV2, with 15 bases that match TRBD2. The sequenced material came from peripheral blood. This TCR came from a man in his sixties with acute or convalescent COVID-19. The DNA for the CDR3 is TGTGCCAGCAGTGAAGGGACTAGCGGGGGGGCCCGCAATGAGCAGTTCTTC. This translates into CASSEGTSGGARNEQFF.